This passage covers 9 T cell receptor beta chains from one sample sequenced in a study of beta chain features in type 1 diabetes. Study-wide results and limits: Among patients with Type 1 diabetes, TCRB CDR3s were moderately but significantly shorter in every one of the four CD4+ subsets.

As every portion of the isolated RNA was reverse transcribed, the sequencing read expressed TCRB transcripts. The assay was immunoSEQ multiplex PCR, and TCRdb's table has in-frame clones only and misses some. The sample contains a few hundred thousand clones, 10% to 15% of which appear only once. These TCRs are of unknown antigen specificity. The sample was naive CD4+ T cells from blood. These receptors were collected from a woman aged 18-29 years with type 1 diabetes.

This clone was seen a handful of times. J is TRBJ2-4 and V is TRBV6-1; TRBD1 is a possible D gene (6 bases). CDR1 and CDR2 (germline): MNHNS, SASEGT. The length of the CDR3 is 14 residues. Trimming shortened V by 9 bases and J by 4 bases, and 16 bases separated the two germline ends. CDR3 protein: CASGGTDRKNIQYF. The CDR3 DNA reads TGTGCCAGTGGTGGAACGGACAGAAAAAACATTCAGTACTTC.

The CDR3 loop reads CASSLRGGPYTQYF. The CDR3 DNA is TGTGCCAGCAGTTTGCGGGGAGGGCCGTATACGCAGTATTTT. The V call is TRBV28, the J call TRBJ2-3; TRBD2 matches 7 bases. The CDR3 is made up of 14 amino acids. The trim removed 3 bases at V and 7 bases at J, leaving 7 bases unmatched. CDR1 MDHEN and CDR2 SYDVKM come from the germline V gene.

This clone has just a few counts. The genes are TRBV30 and TRBJ2-2, with 11 bases matching TRBD2. The CDR3 spans 16 residues. Germline-derived CDR1 and CDR2 are GTSNPN and SVGIG (reference sequence). Trimming removed 6 bases from V and 2 bases from J; junction bases left unmatched: 8. CDR3 coding DNA: TGTGCCTGTACTGGACTAGCGGGTACCAACACCGGGGAGCTGTTTTTT. Its translation is CACTGLAGTNTGELFF.

V gene TRBV29-1 combines with J gene TRBJ2-1, with 7 bases identical to TRBD2. V lost 8 bases, J lost 2 bases, and 9 bases stayed unmatched. The CDR3 loop spans 14 amino acids. Looked up from germline, CDR1 is SQVTM and CDR2 is ANQGSEA. In DNA, the CDR3 is TGCAGCCTGGGGGGGACTGACCCCTACAATGAGCAGTTCTTC. It yields the protein CSLGGTDPYNEQFF.

This chain connects TRBV9 to TRBJ2-1; 8 bases agree with TRBD2. The CDR3 covers 16 residues. Germline V gene data show CDR1 as SGDLS and CDR2 as YYNGEE. J was trimmed by 0 bases and V by 1 base; bases with no gene match: 3. CDR3 in amino acids: CASSVTGGPSYNEQFF. The CDR3 bases are TGTGCCAGCAGCGTAACGGGAGGGCCCTCCTACAATGAGCAGTTCTTC.

This clone was seen more than once but under ten times. This chain uses TRBV11-3 with TRBJ1-1; 8 bases map to TRBD1. The ends lost 10 bases at V and 1 base at J; junction bases unmatched: 5. The CDR3 has 13 amino acids. Germline-derived CDR1 and CDR2 are SGHNT and YENEEA. Written as DNA, the CDR3 is TGTGCCACCAGGACAGGGACGAACACTGAAGCTTTCTTT. Its translation: CATRTGTNTEAFF.

CDR3 loop: CAGGTANYGYTF. CDR3 DNA sequence: TGTGCCGGCGGGACAGCTAACTATGGCTACACCTTC. This sequence joins TRBV2 and TRBJ1-2, with 7 bases fitting TRBD1. Germline-derived CDR1 and CDR2 are SNHLY and FYNNEI. The CDR3 length is 12 residues. After removal of 11 bases from V and 0 bases from J, the junction contained 3 bases not matched to a gene.

V and J are TRBV7-9 and TRBJ2-7; TRBD1 agrees at 9 bases. CDR3 length: 14 amino acids. The trim removed 5 bases at V and 2 bases at J, leaving 4 bases unmatched. Germline CDR1 and CDR2: SEHNR and FQNEAQ (reference sequence). CDR3 nucleotide sequence: TGTGCCAGCAGCCCCGGGACAGGGACCTACGAGCAGTACTTC. Translated: CASSPGTGTYEQYF.

V usage is TRBV7-2 and J usage is TRBJ2-1, with D maybe TRBD2 (6 bases). Germline V CDR1 and CDR2: SGHTA, FQGNSA. V dropped 4 bases and J dropped 4 bases, with 14 bases sitting between them. The CDR3 sequence is 15 residues long. The DNA for the CDR3 is TGTGCCAGCAGCTCTCTAGCGTCCAGTTACAATGAGCAGTTCTTC. It is translated as CASSSLASSYNEQFF.